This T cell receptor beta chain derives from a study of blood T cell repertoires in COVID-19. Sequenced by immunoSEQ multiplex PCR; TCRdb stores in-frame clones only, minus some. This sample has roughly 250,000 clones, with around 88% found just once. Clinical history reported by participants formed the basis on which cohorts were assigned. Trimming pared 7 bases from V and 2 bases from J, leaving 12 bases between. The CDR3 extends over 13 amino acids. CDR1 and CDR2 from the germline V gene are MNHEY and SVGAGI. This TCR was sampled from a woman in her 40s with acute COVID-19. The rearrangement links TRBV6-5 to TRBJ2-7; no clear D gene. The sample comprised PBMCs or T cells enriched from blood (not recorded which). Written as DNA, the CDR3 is TGTGCCAGCACCTCCCTGTACACCTACGAGCAGTACTTC. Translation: CASTSLYTYEQYF.